This T cell receptor (beta chain) emerged from a study of cytomegalovirus exposure and HLA in healthy donors. Turning to this clone: Antigen: not known.

The length of the CDR3 is 15 residues. V lost 5 bases to trimming and J lost 3 bases, with 17 bases between them. Germline V gene sequence: CDR1 SGHTA, CDR2 FQGNSA. The primer mix had 60 Vbeta and 13 Jbeta primers. The data were produced by immunoSEQ multiplex PCR, yet TCRdb's version contains in-frame clones alone and is incomplete. The sample holds approximately 65,000 clones, 68% seen once. Overall study findings and caveats: CMV antigen specificity of a few CMV-associated chains was confirmed in vitro.

Input material: PBMCs. The receptor's source is a man between 35 and 55 years old in good health and CMV-seropositive. The chain carries TRBV7-2 and TRBJ2-7, with D perhaps TRBD2 (6 bases). DNA of the CDR3: TGTGCCAGCAGCCAAGGGACTCCCCAACTCTACGAGCAGTACTTC. Encoded protein: CASSQGTPQLYEQYF.